Following are 5 T cell receptor beta chains from one sample sequenced in a study of shared clonotypes between healthy human individuals. Generated by immunoSEQ multiplex PCR, the TCRdb table keeps only in-frame clones and is missing some. The table has 90,000 to 120,000 clones, 55% to 70% seen once; the top ten hold almost 25%. Material for sequencing was memory CD8+ T cells sorted from blood. Documented subset: CD45RO+ cells pooled with CCR7-negative TemRA cells. These TCRs come from a woman aged 25 to 39 in good health.

This clone was seen a single time. J is TRBJ2-7 and V is TRBV7-9, with a tentative D call TRBD1 (7 bases). CDR1 is SEHNR, CDR2 FQNEAQ, per germline (reference sequence). Trimming took off 5 bases at V and 5 bases at J, with 19 bases between the two ends. The CDR3 covers 15 residues. CDR3 DNA: TGTGCCAGCAGCCCAAGGAGGGGGCAGATACACGAGCAGTACTTC. Protein product: CASSPRRGQIHEQYF.

The chain is built from TRBV7-2 and TRBJ2-3; 10 bases match TRBD1. J lost 4 bases, V lost 5 bases, and 9 bases had no gene match. Looked up from germline, CDR1 is SGHTA and CDR2 is FQGNSA. The CDR3 totals 16 residues. CDR3 nucleotides: TGTGCCAGCAGCCCGACGACAGGGGGCTATGCAGATACGCAGTATTTT. Its protein is CASSPTTGGYADTQYF.

The gene calls are TRBV10-2 and TRBJ2-7, with 7 bases that match TRBD1. V lost 5 bases to trimming and J lost 5 bases; unmatched junction nucleotides: 3. This CDR3 has 12 amino acids. CDR1 is WSHSY and CDR2 is SAAADI in the germline V gene. This CDR3 is CASSHRGDEQYF. The CDR3, as DNA: TGCGCCAGCAGTCACAGGGGAGACGAGCAGTACTTC.

The rearrangement joins TRBV25-1 to TRBJ2-3, with D unresolved. The CDR3 is 13 amino acids. Trimming removed 2 bases from V and 1 base from J, with 4 bases in between. CDR1 is MGHDK and CDR2 is SYGVNS in the germline V gene. This CDR3 is CASSEGGTDTQYF. The DNA for the CDR3 is TGTGCCAGCAGTGAAGGGGGCACAGATACGCAGTATTTT. The entire variable domain, with the rest obtained from reference TRBV25-1 and TRBJ2-3, is as follows: EADIYQTPRYLVIGTGKKITLECSQTMGHDKMYWYQQDPGMELHLIHYSYGVNSTEKGDLSSESTVSRIRTEHFPLTLESARPSHTSQYLCASSEGGTDTQYFGPGTRLTVL.

The gene calls are TRBV19 and TRBJ1-2, with 10 bases aligning to TRBD1. The CDR3 length is 16 residues. Germline V lookup: CDR1 LNHDA, CDR2 SQIVND (reference sequence). V was pared by 11 bases and J by 5 bases, with 17 bases of the junction left unmatched. This CDR3 is CASKPRQGARGYGYTF. The CDR3 nucleotides are TGTGCCTCCAAACCCCGACAGGGGGCGAGGGGTTATGGCTACACCTTC.